The 11 T cell receptor beta chains reported below all come from one sample, sequenced in a study of blood T cell repertoires in COVID-19. Clones were read by immunoSEQ multiplex PCR, and TCRdb kept only the in-frame ones, dropping some. The repertoire has a few hundred thousand clones, over 75% of them found once; the top ten carry 1.5% to 2%. The sample consisted of PBMCs or T cells enriched from blood (not recorded which). These receptors originate from a man aged 35 to 55 in a cohort exposed to, infected with or recovered from COVID-19 (not recorded which).

This chain joins TRBV2 and TRBJ2-3; 7 positions agree with TRBD1. The CDR3 spans 17 residues. V was pared by 2 bases and J by 2 bases, with 10 bases of the junction left unmatched. Germline CDR1 reads SNHLY; CDR2 reads FYNNEI. CDR3 region: CASSERVGTEDTDTQYF. The CDR3, as DNA: TGTGCCAGCAGTGAAAGGGTAGGGACAGAAGACACAGATACGCAGTATTTT.

This clone was observed once. V and J are TRBV30 and TRBJ1-4, with TRBD1 matching over 10 bases. The CDR3 has 14 residues. Germline V lookup: CDR1 GTSNPN, CDR2 SVGIG (reference sequence). V was pared by 4 bases and J by 7 bases, with 6 bases of the junction left unmatched. CDR3 DNA: TGTGCCTGGACTAGACAGGGGGCGGGTGAAAAACTGTTTTTT. It codes for CAWTRQGAGEKLFF.

This chain joins TRBV2 and TRBJ2-7; 9 bases match TRBD2. Germline V lookup: CDR1 SNHLY, CDR2 FYNNEI. Trimming cost V 6 bases and J 3 bases; bases outside gene matches: 12. This CDR3 comprises 16 residues. The chain's CDR3 is CASRPKLAGALYEQYF. The CDR3, as DNA: TGTGCCAGCAGACCCAAACTAGCGGGTGCGCTCTACGAGCAGTACTTC.

This chain joins TRBV24-1 and TRBJ2-7; D is unclear. V lost 7 bases to trimming and J lost 2 bases, with 8 bases between them. CDR1 and CDR2 from the germline V gene are KGHDR and SFDVKD. The CDR3 loop spans 12 amino acids. CDR3 sequence: CATRTRTYEQYF. The DNA of the CDR3 is TGTGCCACCAGGACAAGGACCTACGAGCAGTACTTC.

This rearrangement joins TRBV18 to TRBJ2-5; 7 nucleotides line up with TRBD2. This CDR3 region has 15 residues. CDR1 is KGHSH, CDR2 LQKENI, per germline. J gave up 1 base and V 3 bases, and 5 bases lay outside the gene matches. This CDR3 reads CASSPQGGSQETQYF. In DNA form, the CDR3 reads TGTGCCAGCTCACCTCAGGGCGGGAGCCAAGAGACCCAGTACTTC.

This chain links TRBV9 with TRBJ1-2; maybe TRBD1 (6 bases). CDR3 length: 14 amino acids. The V end was cut by 3 bases, the J end by 4 bases, with 13 bases between. In germline, CDR1 is SGDLS, CDR2 YYNGEE. Written as DNA, the CDR3 is TGTGCCAGCAGCGCCTCGACAGGCACCTATGGCTACACCTTC. This encodes CASSASTGTYGYTF.

The chain combines TRBV7-9 with TRBJ2-7; TRBD1 matches 8 bases. The CDR3 length is 13 residues. V lost 5 bases and J lost 12; bases outside the gene matches: 12. Germline V gene data show CDR1 as SEHNR and CDR2 as FQNEAQ (reference sequence). As DNA, the CDR3 is TGTGCCAGCAGCCTGAGCCCCGGGACAGGTTGGTACTTC. This gives the protein CASSLSPGTGWYF.

The genes are TRBV7-3 and TRBJ1-3; no clear D. The CDR3 consists of 13 residues. Trimming stripped 5 bases from V and 0 bases from J, with 5 bases between. Germline assignment: CDR1 SGHTA and CDR2 FQGTGA. CDR3 amino acids: CASSANSGNTIYF. CDR3 bases: TGTGCCAGCAGCGCGAACTCTGGAAACACCATATATTTT.

The rearrangement uses TRBV7-3 and TRBJ1-1; unclear D gene. The CDR3 runs to 13 residues. Germline values: CDR1 SGHTA, CDR2 FQGTGA. V was shortened by 5 bases and J by 4 bases, with 11 bases between the two germline ends. The CDR3 sequence: CASSAGGSTEAFF. The CDR3 DNA sequence: TGTGCCAGCAGCGCCGGAGGTAGCACTGAAGCTTTCTTT.

This sequence joins TRBV28 and TRBJ2-7; the match to TRBD1 covers 9 bases. CDR3 length equals 15 residues. CDR1 MDHEN and CDR2 SYDVKM come from the germline V gene. With V trimmed by 7 bases and J by 3 bases, 10 bases remained unmatched. CDR3 region: CASNTPGTGIYEQYF. DNA for the CDR3: TGTGCCAGCAACACTCCGGGGACAGGGATCTACGAGCAGTACTTC.

The genes are TRBV29-1 and TRBJ1-1; tentative D call: TRBD1 (5 bases). CDR1 is SQVTM, CDR2 ANQGSEA, per germline. Trimming shortened V by 3 bases and J by 2 bases, and 7 bases separated the two germline ends. The CDR3 sequence is 12 residues long. As DNA, the CDR3 is TGCAGCGTTGAGCAGGGAAACACTGAAGCTTTCTTT. Translation gives CSVEQGNTEAFF.